This T cell receptor (beta chain) was documented in a study of T cells in Graves' hyperthyroidism and ophthalmopathy. The CDR3 has 15 amino acids. Germline CDR1 and CDR2: SGHRS and YFSETQ. With V trimmed by 2 bases and J by 4 bases, 5 bases remained unmatched. The CDR3 regions of TCR beta were amplified from RNA transcripts. In the first-round RT-PCR of the TCR CDR3, the HTBI primer set was used. TCRdb passed the multiplex PCR reads through MiXCR, listing each CDR3 protein once. In the table there are around 500,000 distinct CDR3 sequences, about 22% of which are singletons. This clonotype was observed at least ten times.

This clonotype was obtained from an older woman with Graves' ophthalmopathy. Sequencing was performed on blood. The rearrangement joins TRBV5-1 to TRBJ2-3, with 9 bases lining up with TRBD1. CDR3 amino acids: CASSFGQGFADTQYF. In nucleotides, the CDR3 is TGCGCCAGCAGCTTTGGACAGGGGTTTGCAGATACGCAGTATTTT.